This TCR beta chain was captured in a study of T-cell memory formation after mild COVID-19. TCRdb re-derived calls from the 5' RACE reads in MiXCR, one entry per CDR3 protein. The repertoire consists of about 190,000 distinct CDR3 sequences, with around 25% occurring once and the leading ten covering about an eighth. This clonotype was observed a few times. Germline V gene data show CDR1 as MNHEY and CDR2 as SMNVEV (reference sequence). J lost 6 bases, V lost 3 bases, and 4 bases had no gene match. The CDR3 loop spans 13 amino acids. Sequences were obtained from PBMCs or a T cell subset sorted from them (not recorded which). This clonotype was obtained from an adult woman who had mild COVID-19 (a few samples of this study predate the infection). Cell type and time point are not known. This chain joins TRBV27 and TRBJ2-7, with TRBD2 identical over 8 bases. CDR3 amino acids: CASSFGGALEQYF. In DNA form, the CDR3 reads TGTGCCAGCAGTTTCGGGGGGGCCCTCGAGCAGTACTTC.